Shown below are 4 T cell receptor beta chains from a single sample sequenced in a study of blood T cell repertoires in COVID-19 (dated by TCRdb to the early 2020s). The library came from the immunoSEQ multiplex PCR assay. TCRdb holds this immuneACCESS table with in-frame rearrangements only. Some clones are missing; in checked studies, unresolved V genes explain under half, and the rest has no known cause. The table for this sample lists about 170,000 clones; approximately 82% of them were counted only once. Jointly, the top ten make up approximately 22% of the sample. Sequenced input: peripheral blood. The receptors stem from a woman older than 75 with acute or convalescent COVID-19.

This clone has just one count. The chain employs TRBV29-1 and TRBJ2-7; no clear D gene. Trimming pared 7 bases from V and 2 bases from J, leaving 18 bases between. The CDR3 extends over 14 amino acids. The germline gives CDR1 SQVTM, CDR2 ANQGSEA. CDR3 DNA: TGCAGCGCTCAGCGTCAATCAACAACCTACGAGCAGTACTTC. It specifies CSAQRQSTTYEQYF.

The gene calls are TRBV7-9 and TRBJ2-2, with 8 bases matching TRBD1. CDR1 is SEHNR, CDR2 FQNEAQ, per germline (reference sequence). The CDR3 contains 15 residues. With V trimmed by 5 bases and J by 4 bases, 6 bases remained unmatched. CDR3 DNA sequence: TGTGCCAGCAGCATCGGACAGGGCCTCACCGGGGAGCTGTTTTTT. It encodes CASSIGQGLTGELFF.

J is TRBJ2-3 and V is TRBV28; 7 bases are shared with TRBD1. After removal of 5 bases from V and 1 base from J, the junction contained 6 bases not matched to a gene. The CDR3 sequence is 15 residues long. The germline CDR1 and CDR2 sequences are MDHEN and SYDVKM. The CDR3 reads CASSDFGQGTDTQYF. In DNA, the CDR3 is TGTGCCAGCAGTGACTTCGGACAGGGCACAGATACGCAGTATTTT.

This chain uses TRBV5-5 with TRBJ1-6; 8 nucleotides line up with TRBD1. The germline V gene has CDR1 SGHKS and CDR2 YYEKEE (reference sequence). The V segment lost 1 base and the J segment 9 bases; nucleotides outside the gene matches: 12. This CDR3 has 17 residues. The CDR3: CASSLLLNRGLSSPLHF. The CDR3 DNA sequence: TGTGCCAGCAGCTTGTTATTAAACAGGGGGTTGTCTTCACCCCTCCACTTT.